This TCR beta chain emerged from a study of shared T cell receptors in the human thymus. Germline V gives CDR1 GTSNPN, CDR2 SVGIG (reference sequence). Losses at the gene ends were 5 bases for V and 7 bases for J; bases not matched to a gene: 17. This CDR3 is 16 amino acids long. Only in-frame clones appear in the TCRdb table, and some are missing; sequencing was by immunoSEQ multiplex PCR. The top ten clones hold 0.015% to 0.025% of a sample with more than 300,000 clones, approximately 95% of them seen once. The sample was thymocytes. V and J are TRBV30 and TRBJ2-1; 7 bases align to TRBD2. This TCR was recovered from a human donor. The CDR3 DNA reads as TGTGCCTGGGGGGGGGTCCCACGGACACAACGTAATGAGCAGTTCTTC. Its translation is CAWGGVPRTQRNEQFF.